These 15 T cell receptor beta chains were all obtained from the same sample, sequenced in a study of blood T cell repertoires in COVID-19. TCRdb keeps only in-frame clones here, not all; method: immunoSEQ multiplex PCR. This sample yields hundreds of thousands of clones, of which approximately 80% are seen a single time; 7% to 8.5% belongs to the top ten. Material: PBMCs or T cells enriched from blood (not recorded which). The receptors stem from a woman between 35 and 50 years old with acute COVID-19.

The DNA of the CDR3 is TGTGCCAGCATGCGGCTTAACTATGGCTACACCTTC. It translates to CASMRLNYGYTF. The rearrangement links TRBV6-5 to TRBJ1-2, with D hard to call. Per the germline V gene, CDR1 is MNHEY and CDR2 is SVGAGI. The CDR3 has 12 residues. The V and J ends lost 7 bases and 1 base respectively, with 7 bases between them.

The chain couples TRBV7-3 to TRBJ2-1; no clear D gene. The V gene lost 5 bases and the J gene lost 5 bases, with 10 bases spanning the gap. This CDR3 is built from 13 residues. CDR1 and CDR2 (germline): SGHTA, FQGTGA. CDR3 nucleotides: TGTGCCAGCAGCCTCCTATCTGACAATGAGCAGTTCTTC. Its translation: CASSLLSDNEQFF.

The CDR3 DNA follows: TGTGCCAGCAGCTGGGCACAGGGAAGAAACACCATATATTTT. It translates to CASSWAQGRNTIYF. The chain couples TRBV28 to TRBJ1-3, with D perhaps matching TRBD1 (6 bases). The CDR3 is made up of 14 amino acids. V lost 6 bases and J 5 bases, leaving 14 bases between the germline ends. Germline CDR1 is MDHEN and CDR2 is SYDVKM.

J is TRBJ1-2 and V is TRBV4-3; D is perhaps TRBD1 (5 bases). Germline lookup yields CDR1 LGHNA and CDR2 YSLEER. The length of the CDR3 is 16 residues. With 0 bases removed from V and 1 base from J, the gap between germline ends came to 12 bases. The chain's CDR3 is CASSQDSLTVNYGYTF. CDR3 DNA sequence: TGCGCCAGCAGCCAAGATTCCCTGACAGTTAACTATGGCTACACCTTC.

A single count supports this clone. This chain joins TRBV5-1 and TRBJ2-5; D may be TRBD1 (6 bases). Germline V gene sequence: CDR1 SGHRS, CDR2 YFSETQ. This CDR3 has 15 amino acids. V was shortened by 2 bases and J by 5 bases, with 16 bases between the two germline ends. The CDR3 sequence is CASSLITGLDETQYF. CDR3 nucleotides: TGCGCCAGCAGCTTAATAACAGGGTTGGACGAGACCCAGTACTTC.

V is TRBV28 and J is TRBJ1-3, with TRBD1 as a possible D gene (5 bases). CDR3 length: 14 amino acids. V shed 6 bases and J shed 4 bases, with 13 bases lying between them. In germline, CDR1 is MDHEN, CDR2 SYDVKM. This chain's CDR3 is CASSPRGQGNTIYF. CDR3 coding DNA: TGTGCCAGCAGCCCGAGAGGACAAGGAAACACCATATATTTT. Full variable domain (remainder filled in from reference TRBV28 and TRBJ1-3): DVKVTQSSRYLVKRTGEKVFLECVQDMDHENMFWYRQDPGLGLRLIYFSYDVKMKEKGDIPEGYSVSREKKERFSLILESASTNQTSMYLCASSPRGQGNTIYFGEGSWLTVV.

The chain uses TRBV7-3 and TRBJ2-2, with D maybe TRBD1 (5 bases). With 5 bases removed from V and 6 bases from J, the gap between germline ends came to 10 bases. Germline CDR1 SGHTA, CDR2 FQGTGA. CDR3 length: 13 amino acids. The CDR3 nucleotides read TGTGCCAGCAGCAGTCAGGGTTCCGGGGAGCTGTTTTTT. This codes for CASSSQGSGELFF.

The rearrangement links TRBV27 to TRBJ1-2; perhaps TRBD1 as D (6 bases). V was clipped by 2 bases and J by 4 bases, with 14 bases between them. From germline, CDR1 is MNHEY and CDR2 SMNVEV (reference sequence). The CDR3 loop spans 15 amino acids. The CDR3 coding sequence is TGTGCCAGCAGTTTAAATTTCTTACAGGGCTATGGCTACACCTTC. Translated: CASSLNFLQGYGYTF.

The rearrangement uses TRBV28 and TRBJ2-3; 12 bases match TRBD2. This CDR3 region has 18 residues. Germline CDR1 MDHEN, CDR2 SYDVKM. V trimming: 4 bases; J trimming: 4 bases; junction bases outside the gene matches: 12. CDR3 sequence: CASSSPSGRARVSDTQYF. The CDR3 DNA is TGTGCCAGCAGTTCCCCTAGCGGGAGGGCCAGGGTGTCAGATACGCAGTATTTT. Drawing the rest from reference TRBV28 and TRBJ2-3, the complete variable domain is DVKVTQSSRYLVKRTGEKVFLECVQDMDHENMFWYRQDPGLGLRLIYFSYDVKMKEKGDIPEGYSVSREKKERFSLILESASTNQTSMYLCASSSPSGRARVSDTQYFGPGTRLTVL.

Only a few counts were recorded for this clone. The gene calls are TRBV5-4 and TRBJ2-3; TRBD2 aligns across 9 bases. V trimming: 8 bases; J trimming: 5 bases; junction bases outside the gene matches: 9. This CDR3 is built from 14 residues. Looked up from germline, CDR1 is SGHNT and CDR2 is YYREEE (reference sequence). The CDR3 loop is CASVGAGGIDTQYF. The DNA of the CDR3 is TGTGCCAGTGTGGGCGCGGGAGGGATAGATACGCAGTATTTT.

The gene calls are TRBV10-2 and TRBJ1-4; 9 bases line up with TRBD1. The CDR3 is 15 amino acids. V dropped 7 bases and J dropped 3; count of bases not matched to a gene: 6. CDR1 is WSHSY and CDR2 is SAAADI in the germline V gene. The CDR3 sequence: CASTPRTGANEKLFF. CDR3 nucleotide sequence: TGCGCCAGCACCCCAAGGACAGGGGCTAATGAAAAACTGTTTTTT.

CDR3 coding DNA: TGTGCCAGCAGCTTACAGGGGGCGGTCGGGGAGCTGTTTTTT. Translated: CASSLQGAVGELFF. J is TRBJ2-2 and V is TRBV11-2; TRBD1 aligns across 8 bases. Germline values: CDR1 SGHAT, CDR2 FQNNGV. The CDR3 runs 14 residues. Unmatched junction bases numbered 3, after V lost 2 bases and J lost 7 bases.

The CDR3 loop reads CASSDGNQPQHF. CDR3 DNA sequence: TGTGCCAGCAGTGACGGGAATCAGCCCCAGCATTTT. The chain joins TRBV2 to TRBJ1-5; D is ambiguous. The CDR3 totals 12 residues. Looked up from germline, CDR1 is SNHLY and CDR2 is FYNNEI. The V gene lost 3 bases and the J gene lost 4 bases, with 4 bases spanning the gap.

V usage is TRBV3-1 (or the pseudogene TRBV3-2) and J usage is TRBJ2-7; D perhaps matches TRBD2 (5 bases). Germline V gene lookup returns CDR1 LGHDT and CDR2 YNNKEL (reference sequence). CDR3 length: 14 amino acids. V lost 5 bases, J lost 3 bases, and 14 bases lay in between. In nucleotides, the CDR3 is TGTGCCAGCAGCAAACCAGGAGGCAGCTACGAGCAGTACTTC. Translation gives CASSKPGGSYEQYF.

V is TRBV29-1 and J is TRBJ2-1; 7 bases are a match to TRBD2. Germline loops: CDR1 SQVTM, CDR2 ANQGSEA. CDR3 length: 15 amino acids. J gave up 10 bases and V 4 bases, and 16 bases lay outside the gene matches. CDR3 DNA: TGCAGCGTTGTAGGCCCTAGCGGTTTGGGAGGGGAGCAGTTCTTC. Translating gives CSVVGPSGLGGEQFF.